These 25 T cell receptor beta chains originate from one sample sequenced in a study of shared clonotypes between healthy human individuals. Sequencing was performed with immunoSEQ multiplex PCR; in TCRdb, only in-frame clones are kept and a portion is missing. In the table there are about 1 million clones, roughly 70% of which are singletons. Specimen: memory CD4+ T cells sorted from blood. The subset: CD45RA-negative fraction. The receptors originated from a man between 18 and 35 years old in good health.

J is TRBJ2-3 and V is TRBV7-8, with TRBD2 matching over 8 bases. The CDR3 sequence is 16 residues long. J gave up 1 base and V 0 bases, and 3 bases lay outside the gene matches. Germline CDR1 and CDR2: SGHVS and FQNEAQ. CDR3 region: CASSLAAGGGTDTQYF. CDR3 DNA: TGTGCCAGCAGCTTAGCTGCGGGAGGCGGCACAGATACGCAGTATTTT.

The V gene is TRBV30, the J gene TRBJ2-5; 7 positions agree with TRBD1. The DNA end is more similar to TRBJ2-7, so the J call may be wrong. CDR3 length: 12 amino acids. Germline V CDR1 and CDR2: GTSNPN, SVGIG (reference sequence). The CDR3 DNA is TGTGCCTTACGGACAGGAAGGAACGAGCAGTACTTC. This gives the protein CALRTGRNEQYF.

This clone was counted only a few times. Its ends do not fully match the called genes, so a read error is possible. Different DNA sequences within this sample yield the same CDR3. This chain connects TRBV7-7 to TRBJ2-5, with 7 nucleotides matching TRBD2. This CDR3 region has 15 residues. Germline V gene data show CDR1 as SSHAT and CDR2 as FNYEAQ (reference sequence). The CDR3 sequence is CASSLAGTTQETQYF. The CDR3 DNA is TGTGCTAGCAGCTTAGCAGGGACTACCCAAGAGACCCAGTACTTC. Variable domain in full (rest from reference TRBV7-7 and TRBJ2-5): GAGVSQSPRYKVTKRGQDVTLRCDPISSHATLYWYQQALGQGPEFLTYFNYEAQPDKSGLPSDRFSAERPEGSISTLTIQRTEQRDSAMYRCASSLAGTTQETQYFGPGTRLLVL.

The rearrangement links TRBV28 to TRBJ2-7, with D possibly being TRBD1 or TRBD2 (6 bases each). The CDR3 runs 13 residues. With 5 bases removed from V and 5 bases from J, the gap between germline ends came to 13 bases. Germline CDR1 and CDR2: MDHEN and SYDVKM. CDR3 residues: CASSLPGAHEQYF. In DNA form, the CDR3 reads TGTGCCAGCAGTCTCCCGGGGGCCCACGAGCAGTACTTC. The full variable domain, in which reference TRBV28 and TRBJ2-7 provide the parts outside the CDR3, is DVKVTQSSRYLVKRTGEKVFLECVQDMDHENMFWYRQDPGLGLRLIYFSYDVKMKEKGDIPEGYSVSREKKERFSLILESASTNQTSMYLCASSLPGAHEQYFGPGTRLTVT.

V gene TRBV5-1 combines with J gene TRBJ1-6; 9 bases line up with TRBD1. Germline CDR1 SGHRS, CDR2 YFSETQ. The CDR3 extends over 16 amino acids. The ends lost 0 bases at V and 6 bases at J; junction bases unmatched: 4. The DNA for the CDR3 is TGCGCCAGCAGCTTGGATCTGGACAGGGGTAATTCACCCCTCCACTTT. Its protein is CASSLDLDRGNSPLHF.

This clone showed up just once. The genes are TRBV5-6 and TRBJ2-1; no reliable D call. Trimming pared 3 bases from V and 7 bases from J, leaving 17 bases between. The CDR3 has 15 residues. Germline V lookup: CDR1 SGHDT, CDR2 YYEEEE. The CDR3 loop reads CASSYVKSGPNEQFF. CDR3 nucleotides: TGTGCCAGCAGCTACGTAAAATCCGGGCCTAATGAGCAGTTCTTC.

The rearrangement links TRBV6-6 to TRBJ1-5, with D perhaps TRBD1 (5 bases). Germline CDR1 is MNHNY and CDR2 is SVGAGI (reference sequence). The CDR3 has 16 residues. Trimming took off 4 bases at V and 2 bases at J, with 15 bases between the two ends. CDR3: CASSSAGTWGNQPQHF. DNA for the CDR3: TGTGCCAGCAGTTCCGCCGGGACCTGGGGCAATCAGCCCCAGCATTTT.

The V and J genes are TRBV5-1 and TRBJ1-4; 8 bases map to TRBD1. The junction had 10 bases not matched to a gene; V was cut back by 4 bases and J by 8 bases. The germline CDR1 and CDR2 sequences are SGHRS and YFSETQ. The length of the CDR3 is 15 residues. The CDR3 coding sequence is TGCGCCAGCAGCGGAATGACAGGGGCTCGGGAAAAACTGTTTTTT. It yields the protein CASSGMTGAREKLFF. The variable domain in full, with the rest retrieved from reference TRBV5-1 and TRBJ1-4, is KAGVTQTPRYLIKTRGQQVTLSCSPISGHRSVSWYQQTPGQGLQFLFEYFSETQRNKGNFPGRFSGRQFSNSRSEMNVSTLELGDSALYLCASSGMTGAREKLFFGSGTQLSVL.

The chain joins TRBV28 to TRBJ1-1; tentatively, D is TRBD1 (5 bases). Germline assignment: CDR1 MDHEN and CDR2 SYDVKM. V dropped 3 bases and J dropped 5 bases, with 13 bases sitting between them. The CDR3 is 14 residues long. The CDR3 DNA reads TGTGCCAGCAGTTTTGGGGGGAGTCGGACTGAAGCTTTCTTT. Its translation is CASSFGGSRTEAFF. Full variable domain (remainder filled in from reference TRBV28 and TRBJ1-1): DVKVTQSSRYLVKRTGEKVFLECVQDMDHENMFWYRQDPGLGLRLIYFSYDVKMKEKGDIPEGYSVSREKKERFSLILESASTNQTSMYLCASSFGGSRTEAFFGQGTRLTVV.

The rearrangement uses TRBV10-3 and TRBJ2-2; D might be TRBD1 (6 bases). Between the trimmed V and J ends, which lost 10 bases and 6 bases, there was a span of 15 bases. The germline CDR1 and CDR2 sequences are ENHRY and SYGVKD. The CDR3 covers 13 residues. The CDR3 region is CATTGREAGELFF. CDR3 DNA sequence: TGTGCCACCACAGGGAGAGAGGCCGGGGAGCTGTTTTTT.

The chain joins TRBV6-1 to TRBJ2-7; D unclear. The CDR3 loop spans 14 amino acids. V gave up 4 bases and J gave up 3 bases, with 13 bases separating them. The germline CDR1 and CDR2 sequences are MNHNS and SASEGT. CDR3 in DNA: TGTGCCAGCAGTGTATCCCAGGCAAACTACGAGCAGTACTTC. Translating it yields CASSVSQANYEQYF.

V and J are TRBV5-4 and TRBJ2-3, with D maybe TRBD1 (5 bases). The CDR3 has 14 residues. Per germline, CDR1 SGHNT and CDR2 YYREEE (reference sequence). V was shortened by 3 bases and J by 3 bases, with 11 bases between the two germline ends. The CDR3 here is CASSSPTETDTQYF. The CDR3 DNA is TGTGCCAGCAGCTCGCCGACAGAAACAGATACGCAGTATTTT.

This clone was recorded at least ten times. One end of the junction varies from germline; a read error may be responsible. The chain is built from TRBV7-7 and TRBJ1-2, with D perhaps matching TRBD1 (6 bases). The CDR3 length is 13 residues. CDR1 and CDR2 from the germline V gene are SSHAT and FNYEAQ (reference sequence). CDR3 amino acids: CASRVPQGHGYTF. The DNA of the CDR3 is TGTGCTAGCAGGGTACCACAGGGACATGGCTACACCTTC. The full variable domain, with the rest looked up from reference TRBV7-7 and TRBJ1-2, is GAGVSQSPRYKVTKRGQDVTLRCDPISSHATLYWYQQALGQGPEFLTYFNYEAQPDKSGLPSDRFSAERPEGSISTLTIQRTEQRDSAMYRCASRVPQGHGYTFGSGTRLTVV.

This chain links TRBV7-2 with TRBJ1-1; unclear D gene. V shed 3 bases and J shed 1 base, with 9 bases lying between them. The CDR3 is 14 residues long. Per the germline V gene, CDR1 is SGHTA and CDR2 is FQGNSA. The CDR3: CASSFAKKNTEAFF. The CDR3 nucleotides are TGTGCCAGCAGCTTTGCCAAGAAGAACACTGAAGCTTTCTTT. The whole variable domain, remainder taken from reference TRBV7-2 and TRBJ1-1, is GAGVSQSPSNKVTEKGKDVELRCDPISGHTALYWYRQSLGQGLEFLIYFQGNSAPDKSGLPSDRFSAERTGGSVSTLTIQRTQQEDSAVYLCASSFAKKNTEAFFGQGTRLTVV.

The chain is built from TRBV6-1 and TRBJ2-7; 8 nucleotides match TRBD2. The CDR3 covers 13 residues. V lost 8 bases, J lost 6 bases, and 9 bases stayed unmatched. Germline loops: CDR1 MNHNS, CDR2 SASEGT. Written as DNA, the CDR3 is TGTGCCAGCGAGCCGGGACTAGTGGGCGAGCAGTACTTC. It translates to CASEPGLVGEQYF.

The CDR3 sequence: CASSEAYLVRGEQYF. The CDR3 region has the DNA TGTGCCAGCAGTGAGGCCTACCTAGTCAGGGGCGAGCAGTACTTC. V and J are TRBV6-1 and TRBJ2-7; D possibly corresponds to TRBD1 (6 bases). There are 15 residues in the CDR3. Trimming cost V 3 bases and J 6 bases, with 18 bases left between them. Germline CDR1 MNHNS, CDR2 SASEGT.

The chain joins TRBV28 to TRBJ1-2; TRBD1 aligns across 7 bases. The length of the CDR3 is 12 residues. The trim removed 7 bases at V and 3 bases at J, leaving 2 bases unmatched. CDR1 is MDHEN and CDR2 is SYDVKM in the germline V gene. The CDR3 nucleotides read TGTGCCAGCACAGGGACAGACTATGGCTACACCTTC. Translation: CASTGTDYGYTF.

This clone has only a few counts. The CDR3 nucleotides read TGTGCCATCAGGAGGGACAGTGTGAACACTGAAGCTTTCTTT. Its protein is CAIRRDSVNTEAFF. V usage is TRBV10-3 and J usage is TRBJ1-1; 7 bases agree with TRBD1. The CDR3 sequence is 14 residues long. CDR1 is ENHRY, CDR2 SYGVKD, per germline. V was pared by 6 bases and J by 0 bases, with 4 bases of the junction left unmatched.

This clone was seen just once. The chain combines TRBV7-9 with TRBJ2-1; 8 positions match TRBD2. In germline, CDR1 is SEHNR, CDR2 FQNEAQ (reference sequence). The CDR3 is 17 amino acids. V gave up 4 bases and J gave up 0 bases; unmatched junction bases: 8. The CDR3 region has the DNA TGTGCCAGCAGCTCGGCCCAACTAGCGGACTCCTACAATGAGCAGTTCTTC. Its translation is CASSSAQLADSYNEQFF.

This clone occurred a few times. The chain uses TRBV5-1 and TRBJ1-4, with D maybe TRBD1 (5 bases). CDR1 and CDR2 from the germline V gene are SGHRS and YFSETQ. Trimming pared 4 bases from V and 3 bases from J, leaving 10 bases between. This CDR3 region has 14 residues. In DNA, the CDR3 is TGCGCCAGCAGCATCGGACAAGCTAATGAAAAACTGTTTTTT. This encodes CASSIGQANEKLFF.

The rearrangement links TRBV18 to TRBJ2-7; 7 nucleotides match TRBD1. The CDR3 contains 13 residues. V lost 5 bases and J lost 3; bases outside the gene matches: 4. Looked up from germline, CDR1 is KGHSH and CDR2 is LQKENI. As DNA, the CDR3 is TGTGCCAGCTCAAAGGGACAGTTCTACGAGCAGTACTTC. This encodes CASSKGQFYEQYF.

The chain is built from TRBV6-5 and TRBJ1-2; 7 bases line up with TRBD1. V lost 6 bases to trimming and J lost 8 bases; unmatched junction nucleotides: 12. The germline V gene encodes CDR1 MNHEY and CDR2 SVGAGI. CDR3 size: 14 residues. The CDR3 loop reads CASRERTGLKGYTF. CDR3 nucleotide sequence: TGTGCCAGCAGAGAGCGGACAGGTCTTAAGGGCTACACCTTC.

This clone was detected only a few times. Other DNA sequences in the same sample also yield this CDR3. The chain links TRBV7-9 to TRBJ1-5; 11 positions agree with TRBD1. Germline V gene lookup returns CDR1 SEHNR and CDR2 FQNEAQ (reference sequence). V shed 3 bases, J shed 4 bases, and the junction held 5 bases outside the gene matches. The CDR3 extends over 16 amino acids. CDR3 in amino acids: CASSFGWDRGNQPQHF. Here the CDR3 DNA reads TGTGCCAGCAGCTTTGGATGGGACAGGGGGAATCAGCCCCAGCATTTT.

This clone was detected only a few times. The chain's CDR3 is CASTNSLNQPQHF. The CDR3 DNA sequence: TGTGCCAGCACTAACAGTCTCAATCAGCCCCAGCATTTT. The chain combines TRBV6-5 with TRBJ1-5; D remains unclear. The CDR3 is 13 amino acids. V was clipped by 7 bases and J by 3 bases, with 10 bases between them. The germline V gene has CDR1 MNHEY and CDR2 SVGAGI.

This clone was counted once. CDR3 sequence (DNA): TGTGCCAGCAGCGAGGGATCAGCCCACACAGATACGCAGTATTTT. Translated: CASSEGSAHTDTQYF. The chain links TRBV4-2 to TRBJ2-3, with a weak D call TRBD2 (5 bases). Deletions cut 5 bases from V and 2 bases from J, with 14 bases between. The CDR3 extends over 15 amino acids. Germline lookup yields CDR1 LGHNA and CDR2 YNFKEQ.